These 18 T cell receptor beta chains originate from one sample sequenced in a study of cytomegalovirus exposure and HLA in healthy donors. Generated by immunoSEQ multiplex PCR, the TCRdb table keeps only in-frame clones and is missing some. Of about 240,000 clones listed, approximately 84% were seen once; the top ten hold 1% to 1.5%. The sequenced sample was PBMCs. These receptors originate from a woman aged 30 to 39 in good health and CMV-seropositive.

The V gene is TRBV29-1, the J gene TRBJ2-7; TRBD2 might be the D (6 bases). The CDR3 is 12 amino acids. Per germline, CDR1 SQVTM and CDR2 ANQGSEA. V lost 4 bases and J lost 1, with 8 bases in between. Here the CDR3 DNA reads TGCAGCGTTGTTAGCGGATCCTACGAGCAGTACTTC. The encoded protein is CSVVSGSYEQYF.

V and J are TRBV15 and TRBJ2-1, with 9 positions matching TRBD2. V shed 0 bases and J 9 bases; nucleotides not matched to a gene: 9. Germline-derived CDR1 and CDR2 are LNHNV and YYDKDF (reference sequence). This CDR3 has 16 residues. This CDR3 reads CATSRDTSGRSGEQFF. The CDR3 coding sequence is TGTGCCACCAGCAGAGATACAAGCGGGAGGTCGGGTGAGCAGTTCTTC. Full variable domain (outside the CDR3, taken from reference TRBV15 and TRBJ2-1): DAMVIQNPRYQVTQFGKPVTLSCSQTLNHNVMYWYQQKSSQAPKLLFHYYDKDFNNEADTPDNFQSRRPNTSFCFLDIRSPGLGDTAMYLCATSRDTSGRSGEQFFGPGTRLTVL.

Concerning this clone itself: Distinct nucleotide sequences in the sample also encode this CDR3. V gene TRBV27 combines with J gene TRBJ1-1; no definite D call. The CDR3 totals 14 residues. V dropped 3 bases and J dropped 2 bases, with 10 bases sitting between them. Germline lookup yields CDR1 MNHEY and CDR2 SMNVEV (reference sequence). The DNA of the CDR3 is TGTGCCAGCAGTTTGGGAGGGCTTAACACTGAAGCTTTCTTT. It codes for CASSLGGLNTEAFF.

The chain links TRBV10-1 to TRBJ2-1; 11 nucleotides align to TRBD2. The V gene end was trimmed by 2 bases and the J gene end by 8 bases; junction bases not matched to a gene: 11. Germline CDR1 WNHNN, CDR2 SYGVQD (reference sequence). The CDR3 spans 17 residues. The CDR3 coding sequence is TGCGCCAGCAGTGAGCTGGTAGCGGGAGGGCCGTCGGATGAGCAGTTCTTC. Translation: CASSELVAGGPSDEQFF.

In its sample, this clone was seen a few times. This sequence joins TRBV30 and TRBJ2-7; D uncertain. Germline CDR1 is GTSNPN and CDR2 is SVGIG (reference sequence). The CDR3 has 16 amino acids. Trimming took 0 bases from V and 2 from J, leaving 17 bases between them. The CDR3 coding sequence is TGTGCCTGGAGTGTATCATACTACGTTCCGACCTACGAGCAGTACTTC. This encodes CAWSVSYYVPTYEQYF.

The chain is built from TRBV27 and TRBJ1-2, with a tentative D call TRBD1 (6 bases). The CDR3 is 16 amino acids. Per germline, CDR1 MNHEY and CDR2 SMNVEV (reference sequence). V was pared by 5 bases and J by 8 bases, with 24 bases between. CDR3 coding DNA: TGTGCCAGCAGTACCCCGACAGGTACCTTGGCCGGCGGCTACACCTTC. It yields the protein CASSTPTGTLAGGYTF.

This clone was seen a few times. The chain combines TRBV11-3 with TRBJ1-2; D remains unclear. V dropped 2 bases and J dropped 6 bases, with 7 bases sitting between them. The CDR3 length is 12 residues. Germline V gene data show CDR1 as SGHNT and CDR2 as YENEEA. The CDR3 region has the DNA TGTGCCAGCAGCTTAACCGGGGATGGCTACACCTTC. As protein: CASSLTGDGYTF.

J is TRBJ2-7 and V is TRBV5-1; D perhaps matches TRBD2 (6 bases). This CDR3 is built from 18 residues. The germline CDR1 and CDR2 sequences are SGHRS and YFSETQ. V lost 3 bases, J lost 4 bases, and 26 bases lay in between. The CDR3 bases are TGCGCCAGCAGCTGGAATCAATGGACTGGAACCGGGAGTTACGAGCAGTACTTC. Translated, it gives CASSWNQWTGTGSYEQYF.

CDR3 sequence: CASTRTGDTNQPQHF. CDR3 in DNA: TGTGCCAGCACGAGGACAGGGGATACCAATCAGCCCCAGCATTTT. The chain couples TRBV9 to TRBJ1-5; 9 bases are a match to TRBD1. There are 15 residues in the CDR3. Germline values: CDR1 SGDLS, CDR2 YYNGEE. V shed 6 bases and J 3 bases; nucleotides not matched to a gene: 7.

This clone is a singleton in its sample. The limits of the CDR3 on the DNA are not certain, so only TCRdb's listed CDR3 is given. This chain joins TRBV27 and TRBJ2-3; the D call of TRBD2 is as the table states it, not checked on the DNA. The CDR3 totals 14 residues, both ends included. Germline CDR1 and CDR2: MNHEY and SMNVEV (reference sequence). This CDR3 is CASSSVAGGAVGYF.

This chain's CDR3 is CASSVDRGLSYEQYF. CDR3 nucleotides: TGTGCCAGCAGCGTAGACAGGGGGCTCTCCTACGAGCAGTACTTC. The chain uses TRBV7-9 and TRBJ2-7, with TRBD1 identical over 10 bases. The germline V gene encodes CDR1 SEHNR and CDR2 FQNEAQ (reference sequence). There are 15 residues in the CDR3. With 5 bases clipped from V and 0 bases from J, the junction kept 4 bases outside the gene matches.

This clone appeared a single time. Written as DNA, the CDR3 is TGTGCCAGCAGCCTAGCGGGAGAAACCGAGCAGTACTTC. Encoded protein: CASSLAGETEQYF. The chain combines TRBV27 with TRBJ2-7, with 10 bases that match TRBD2. This CDR3 spans 13 amino acids. V lost 6 bases to trimming and J lost 6 bases; unmatched junction nucleotides: 5. The V gene's germline CDR1 is MNHEY and CDR2 SMNVEV (reference sequence).

The chain recombines TRBV7-7 with TRBJ2-1, with 9 bases matching TRBD2. J was trimmed by 6 bases and V by 1 base; bases with no gene match: 16. Per germline, CDR1 SSHAT and CDR2 FNYEAQ (reference sequence). The CDR3 length is 19 residues. The CDR3 region is CASSLDPRGAGGYRNEQFF. DNA of the CDR3: TGTGCCAGCAGCTTAGACCCCCGAGGAGCGGGAGGATATCGCAATGAGCAGTTCTTC.

V usage is TRBV29-1 and J usage is TRBJ2-1; TRBD1 matches at 9 bases. The CDR3 is made up of 14 amino acids. The ends lost 7 bases at V and 1 base at J; junction bases unmatched: 5. Germline CDR1 SQVTM, CDR2 ANQGSEA. CDR3 residues: CSGRTGASYNEQFF. The CDR3 DNA sequence: TGCAGCGGCCGGACAGGGGCTTCCTACAATGAGCAGTTCTTC.

The chain joins TRBV30 to TRBJ2-7; either TRBD1 or TRBD2 may supply D (9 bases each). The CDR3 runs to 19 residues. V lost 4 bases and J 6 bases, leaving 34 bases between the germline ends. Germline loops: CDR1 GTSNPN, CDR2 SVGIG (reference sequence). DNA of the CDR3: TGTGCCTGGATCCCCCTGGACAGGGGCGAGGCGGGAGGGCCAGTCGAGCAGTACTTC. Encoded protein: CAWIPLDRGEAGGPVEQYF.

The chain links TRBV11-3 to TRBJ2-5; 12 bases line up with TRBD2. This CDR3 region has 16 residues. V lost 1 base and J lost 5; bases outside the gene matches: 5. Germline values: CDR1 SGHNT, CDR2 YENEEA. The CDR3 spells CASSLVTSGGSETQYF. The CDR3 nucleotides are TGTGCCAGCAGCTTAGTAACTAGCGGGGGGAGCGAGACCCAGTACTTC.

The chain recombines TRBV30 with TRBJ2-6; D is unresolved. From germline, CDR1 is GTSNPN and CDR2 SVGIG (reference sequence). The germline V and J ends were trimmed by 0 bases and 0 bases, with 6 bases remaining between them. The CDR3 extends over 15 amino acids. CDR3 region: CAWSVQVSGANVLTF. DNA of the CDR3: TGTGCCTGGAGTGTACAAGTCTCTGGGGCCAACGTCCTGACTTTC.

J is TRBJ2-5 and V is TRBV5-1, with 9 nucleotides matching TRBD2. In germline, CDR1 is SGHRS, CDR2 YFSETQ. CDR3 size: 12 residues. The chain's CDR3 is CASSGDQETQYF. The DNA for the CDR3 is TGCGCATCTAGCGGGGACCAAGAGACCCAGTACTTC.